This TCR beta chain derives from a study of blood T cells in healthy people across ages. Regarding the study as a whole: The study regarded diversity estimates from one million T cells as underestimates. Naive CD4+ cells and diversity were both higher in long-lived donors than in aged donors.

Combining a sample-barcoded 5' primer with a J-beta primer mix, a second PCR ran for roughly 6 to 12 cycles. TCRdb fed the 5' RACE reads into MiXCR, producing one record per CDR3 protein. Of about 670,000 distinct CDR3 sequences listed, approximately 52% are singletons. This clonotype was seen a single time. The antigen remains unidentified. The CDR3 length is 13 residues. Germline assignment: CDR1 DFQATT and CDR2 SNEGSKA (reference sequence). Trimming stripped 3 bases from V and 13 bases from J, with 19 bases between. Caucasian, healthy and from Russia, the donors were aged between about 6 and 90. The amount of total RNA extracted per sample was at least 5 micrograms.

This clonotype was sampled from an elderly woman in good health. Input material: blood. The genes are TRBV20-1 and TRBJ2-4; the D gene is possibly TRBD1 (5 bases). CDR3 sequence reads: CSASDSSMGEQYF. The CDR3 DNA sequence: TGCAGTGCTAGTGACAGCTCAATGGGTGAGCAGTACTTC.